The 5 T cell receptor delta chains reported below all come from one sample, sequenced in a study of γδ T cells in repeated Plasmodium falciparum infection. TCRdb reanalysed the multiplex PCR reads via CATT. This sample carries 90,000 to 95,000 delta-chain clones, 0.9% to 1% of them seen once, and the ten largest clones take nearly 10%. Vgamma9/Vdelta2+ and Vdelta2-negative gammadelta T cells were flow-sorted from PBMC for bulk sequencing. The sample consisted of gamma-delta T cells from blood. Source of these receptors: a pool of human donors (malaria-infected and uninfected, not separated).

This clone was seen only a few times. TCRdb shows a much larger clone's protein in place of this DNA's translation, and the two differ at residue 8, likely through a read error; the protein shown is translated from the DNA. The V call is TRDV1, the J call TRDJ1; TRDD3 might be the D (5 bases). No J gene is reported in TCRdb; it was inferred here by comparing the DNA with germline. The germline V gene encodes CDR1 TSWWSYY and CDR2 QGS. The ends were cut back, 0 bases at V and 1 base at J, with 12 bases in the middle. The CDR3 is 16 amino acids. CDR3 bases: TGTGCTCTTGGGGAACTGGAGATGGGGTCCACCGATAAACTCATCTTT. It specifies CALGELEMGSTDKLIF.

In this sample, this clone turned up a few times. TCRdb attributes to this sequence the protein of a much larger clone, which differs from the DNA translation at residues 13 and 17; a read error is likely, and the protein displayed is translated from the DNA. In DNA, the CDR3 is TGTGCAATGAGAGATGTCCGTCCTAAGACCCTACTGAGGGATACTATACCCATCTTT. This encodes CAMRDVRPKTLLRDTIPIF. The rearrangement uses TRAV14/DV4 and TRDJ1; 7 positions agree with TRDD3. The CDR3 is 19 amino acids. The V gene's germline CDR1 is TSDPSYG and CDR2 QGSYDQQN (reference sequence). V was clipped by 3 bases and J by 13 bases; unmatched bases: 29.

To note about this clone: A far larger clone lies a single base away; this is likely a read error. At the DNA level, this CDR3 is encoded by other sequences in the same sample as well. J is TRDJ1 and V is TRDV1; 11 bases match TRDD3. Germline V gives CDR1 TSWWSYY, CDR2 QGS. CDR3 length equals 20 residues. Trimming took 4 bases from V and 3 from J; bases not matched to a gene: 19. This CDR3 reads CALGGKGRRRLGDSPDKLIF. CDR3 DNA sequence: TGTGCTCTTGGGGGAAAAGGACGAAGAAGACTGGGGGATAGCCCCGATAAACTCATCTTT.

This clone occurred a few times. TCRdb's entry gives the protein of a much larger clone, which mismatches this DNA's translation at residue 13, likely from a read error; the protein reported here is translated from the DNA. V is TRDV1 and J is TRDJ1; tentative D call: TRDD3 (6 bases). Trimming pared 3 bases from V and 10 bases from J, leaving 45 bases between. This CDR3 is built from 23 residues. Germline assignment: CDR1 TSWWSYY and CDR2 QGS. For the CDR3, the DNA is TGTGCTCTTGGGGACTCGACCTTCAACGGCATACGAAGCGGCTGGGGCCCGACCGGGGGACTCATCTTT. The encoded protein is CALGDSTFNGIRSGWGPTGGLIF.

About this clone: TCRdb records a much larger clone's protein for this DNA, with a difference at residue 6 that likely arises from a read error; the protein given is the translation of the DNA. The CDR3 nucleotides read TGTGCCTGTGACACCTTCCTTGGGGGGGATCCCACCGATAAACTCATCTTT. Protein product: CACDTFLGGDPTDKLIF. The gene calls are TRDV2 and TRDJ1, with 7 bases matching TRDD3. Germline CDR1 is GEAIGNYY and CDR2 is EKD. This CDR3 contains 17 residues. Unmatched junction bases numbered 10, after V lost 0 bases and J lost 1 base.